This T cell receptor beta chain was observed in a study of Ad26.COV2.S vaccination and SARS-CoV-2 variants. Study overall: Donor had been placed in the Ad26.COV2.S arm of the COV1001 trial. Donor got 5x10^10 or 1x10^11 viral particles of Ad26.COV2.S. Overall study results and limits: Non-spike TCR breadth was similar in vaccine and placebo recipients.

Some clones are missing from TCRdb's copy, which holds only in-frame ones; the method was immunoSEQ multiplex PCR. This table has about 330,000 clones, approximately 87% appearing once. About this clone: Its target is unknown.

The treatment denotes: about 20 received Ad26.COV2.S at low or high dose, single or two shots; several received placebo; per-sample allocation not given. The investigators took samples on day 63 after the first vaccine or placebo injection. Ad26.COV2.S expressed prefusion-stabilized spike from the original Wuhan strain. CDR1 is KGHSH, CDR2 LQKENI, per germline. After removal of 3 bases from V and 1 base from J, the junction contained 5 bases not matched to a gene. This CDR3 is 15 amino acids long. The chain joins TRBV18 to TRBJ2-7, with TRBD2 matching over 8 bases. This material consisted of peripheral blood, taken in a trial of Ad26.COV2.S vaccine versus placebo. The source is a person between 18 and 65 years old who received the Ad26.COV2.S COVID-19 vaccine or a placebo. This CDR3 reads CASSPRGGDSYEQYF. As DNA, the CDR3 is TGTGCCAGCTCACCTCGGGGGGGGGATTCCTACGAGCAGTACTTC.